Detailed here is one T cell receptor (beta chain). What it binds is unknown. A single record per CDR3 protein comes from TCRdb applying MiXCR to the reads. The table lists some 800,000 distinct CDR3 sequences, roughly 29% of them singletons, with less than 15% in the top ten. The data were taken from a study of T cell repertoires in cytomegalovirus infection. On the study more broadly: Used in the study were CMV epitopes, some recently identified and HLA-C-restricted, others well-studied and HLA-B-restricted. Public TCR beta signature analysis indicated the presence of both CMV infection and matching HLA type. Study results and caveats: The study identified carriers of CMV plus the relevant HLA from cumulative public TCR beta family frequency. The study found HLA-C-restricted CMV-specific TCR beta clonotypes dominating the ex vivo response.

Sequenced here: cultured CD8+ T cells from PBMCs, sampled from culture after CMV antigen stimulation. The sequence was obtained from a human donor in good health (CMV status not recorded). Some clones in this sample may be carry-over from other donors' samples.

In nucleotides, the CDR3 is TGTGCCAGCAACCCAGGGACTAGCGGACCCACAGATACGCAGTATTTT. Protein sequence: CASNPGTSGPTDTQYF. V is TRBV27 and J is TRBJ2-3; 11 nucleotides agree with TRBD2. CDR1 and CDR2 (germline): MNHEY, SMNVEV (reference sequence). Trimming at V came to 7 bases and at J to 2 bases, leaving 8 bases not matched to a gene. This CDR3 spans 16 amino acids.